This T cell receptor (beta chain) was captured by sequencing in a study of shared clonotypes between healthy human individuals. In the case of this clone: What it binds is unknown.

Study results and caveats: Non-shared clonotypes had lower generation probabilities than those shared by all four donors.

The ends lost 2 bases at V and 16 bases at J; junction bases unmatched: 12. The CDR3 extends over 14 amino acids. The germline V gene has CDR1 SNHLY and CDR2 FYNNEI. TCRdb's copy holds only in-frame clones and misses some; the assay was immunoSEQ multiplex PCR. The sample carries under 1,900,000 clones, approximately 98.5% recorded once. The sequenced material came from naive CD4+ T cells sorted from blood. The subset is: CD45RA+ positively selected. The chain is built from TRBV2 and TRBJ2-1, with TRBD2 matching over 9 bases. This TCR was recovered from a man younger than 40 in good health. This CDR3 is CASSERGAGTSCFF. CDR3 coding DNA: TGTGCCAGCAGTGAAAGAGGAGCCGGGACTAGCTGCTTCTTC.